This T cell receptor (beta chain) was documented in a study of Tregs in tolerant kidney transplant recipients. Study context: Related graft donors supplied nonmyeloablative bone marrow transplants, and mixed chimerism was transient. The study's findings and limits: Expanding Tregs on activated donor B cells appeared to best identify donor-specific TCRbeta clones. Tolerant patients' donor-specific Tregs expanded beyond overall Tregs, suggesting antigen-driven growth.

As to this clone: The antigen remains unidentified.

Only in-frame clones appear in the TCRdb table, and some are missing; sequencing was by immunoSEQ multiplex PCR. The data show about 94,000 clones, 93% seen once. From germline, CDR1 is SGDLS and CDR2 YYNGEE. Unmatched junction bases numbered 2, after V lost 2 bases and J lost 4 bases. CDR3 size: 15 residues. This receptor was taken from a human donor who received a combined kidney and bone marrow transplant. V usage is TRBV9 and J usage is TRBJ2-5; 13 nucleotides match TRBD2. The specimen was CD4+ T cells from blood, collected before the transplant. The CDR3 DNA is TGTGCCAGCAGCGTTGGGACTAGCGGGGTAGAGACCCAGTACTTC. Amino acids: CASSVGTSGVETQYF.